The 15 T cell receptor beta chains below all came from one sample that was sequenced in a study of molecular identifiers for immune sequencing clone quantification. TCRdb processed the PCR reads anew with MiXCR; each CDR3 protein has one entry. The data contain 85,000 to 100,000 distinct CDR3 sequences, 20% to 25% of them singletons. The sequencing sample was made of naive CD8+ T cells from blood, with Jurkat cell RNA spiked in. Subset specified: FACS-sorted CD8+CD4-CCR7+CD45RA+ naive T cells. The receptors were gathered from a human donor in good health. Some libraries in this study had Jurkat cell RNA spiked in.

This clonotype was detected ten times or more. The rearrangement joins TRBV12-3 or TRBV12-4 to TRBJ2-3; no definite D call. CDR3 length: 13 residues. V lost 3 bases and J lost 2, with 6 bases in between. The CDR3 here is CASSFRVTDTQYF. The CDR3 region has the DNA TGTGCCAGCAGTTTCCGGGTCACAGATACGCAGTATTTT.

This clonotype has a count of ten or more. This chain links TRBV27 with TRBJ2-7; D unresolved. CDR1 is MNHEY, CDR2 SMNVEV, per germline (reference sequence). The CDR3 loop spans 14 amino acids. V was shortened by 1 base and J by 0 bases, with 7 bases between the two germline ends. In nucleotides, the CDR3 is TGTGCCAGCAGTTTATTTGAGAGCTCCTACGAGCAGTACTTC. Translation gives CASSLFESSYEQYF.

This clonotype was seen only once. A much bigger clone sits one base away, suggesting this may be a read error. The CDR3, as DNA: TGTGCCTGGGGCCGGACTAGTAGCTCCAATGAGCAGTCCTTC. Amino acid sequence: CAWGRTSSSNEQSF. The chain combines TRBV30 with TRBJ2-1, with TRBD2 identical over 7 bases. The CDR3 spans 14 residues. CDR1 is GTSNPN and CDR2 is SVGIG in the germline V gene (reference sequence).

This clonotype was seen repeatedly, ten times or more. V and J are TRBV5-6 and TRBJ2-3, with D tentatively TRBD2 (5 bases). V was shortened by 0 bases and J by 0 bases, with 14 bases between the two germline ends. The CDR3 has 17 residues. Germline values: CDR1 SGHDT, CDR2 YYEEEE. The CDR3 DNA sequence: TGTGCCAGCAGCTTGGCTGGACTCAACCCTAGCACAGATACGCAGTATTTT. Encoded protein: CASSLAGLNPSTDTQYF.

The chain uses TRBV11-2 and TRBJ2-1; the D is unclear. Trimming took 7 bases from V and 2 from J, leaving 6 bases between them. CDR3 length equals 12 residues. Per germline, CDR1 SGHAT and CDR2 FQNNGV. CDR3 sequence reads: CASTRAYNEQFF. The CDR3 nucleotides are TGTGCCAGCACCCGGGCCTACAATGAGCAGTTCTTC.

This clonotype has a count of ten or more. The chain is built from TRBV28 and TRBJ1-6; D gene uncertain. In germline, CDR1 is MDHEN, CDR2 SYDVKM. The CDR3 spans 16 residues. Trimming pared 4 bases from V and 0 bases from J, leaving 10 bases between. CDR3 residues: CASSSEKSSYNSPLHF. DNA for the CDR3: TGTGCCAGCAGTTCTGAAAAGAGCTCCTATAATTCACCCCTCCACTTT.

A few counts support this clonotype. V is TRBV7-8 and J is TRBJ2-3; 11 nucleotides line up with TRBD2. Germline values: CDR1 SGHVS, CDR2 FQNEAQ. Trimming at V came to 10 bases and at J to 5 bases, leaving 11 bases not matched to a gene. The CDR3 sequence is 15 residues long. The DNA of the CDR3 is TGTGCCACCAGTCTTAGCGGGGGGGCCAAAGATACGCAGTATTTT. Translation: CATSLSGGAKDTQYF. Together with reference TRBV7-8 and TRBJ2-3, the CDR3 gives the full variable domain: GAGVSQSPRYKVAKRGQDVALRCDPISGHVSLFWYQQALGQGPEFLTYFQNEAQLDKSGLPSDRFFAERPEGSVSTLKIQRTQQEDSAVYLCATSLSGGAKDTQYFGPGTRLTVL.

To note about this clonotype: One junction end does not reproduce the germline sequence, and a read error may be involved. DNA for the CDR3: TGCAGTGCTAGCCCTCAAGCGGGGGCCACAATATACGAGCGGTACTTC. This codes for CSASPQAGATIYERYF. The rearrangement uses TRBV20-1 and TRBJ2-7; TRBD2 matches at 8 bases. Germline CDR1 DFQATT, CDR2 SNEGSKA (reference sequence). This CDR3 spans 16 amino acids.

There are many counts of this clonotype. The CDR3 here is CASSYPMGTEAFF. CDR3 in DNA: TGTGCCAGCAGTTACCCCATGGGCACTGAAGCTTTCTTT. This rearrangement joins TRBV6-6 to TRBJ1-1; D is undetermined. The germline gives CDR1 MNHNY, CDR2 SVGAGI (reference sequence). CDR3 size: 13 residues. Trimming shortened V by 2 bases and J by 4 bases, and 8 bases separated the two germline ends.

On this clonotype itself: Possible read error: a much larger clone is one base away. This rearrangement joins TRBV6-2 or TRBV6-3 to TRBJ2-1; D could derive from TRBD1 or TRBD2 (5 bases each). V was trimmed by 1 base and J by 4 bases, leaving 11 bases between them. The CDR3 is 15 residues long. Per the germline V gene, CDR1 is MNHEY and CDR2 is SVGEGT. CDR3 DNA sequence: TGTGCCAGCAGTTACTTGAAGGGGAGTTACAATGAGCAGTTCTTC. Protein sequence: CASSYLKGSYNEQFF.

As regards this clonotype: A read error is possible here, since a much larger clone lies one base away. The CDR3 loop reads CTSSQARGTEAFF. CDR3 in DNA: TGCACCAGCAGCCAAGCCCGGGGAACTGAAGCTTTCTTT. The chain joins TRBV4-1 to TRBJ1-1; no clear D. CDR3 length: 13 amino acids. Germline V lookup: CDR1 MGHRA, CDR2 YSYEKL.

The chain couples TRBV28 to TRBJ2-7, with D possibly being TRBD1 (5 bases). CDR3 length equals 14 residues. Per the germline V gene, CDR1 is MDHEN and CDR2 is SYDVKM. The V end was cut by 5 bases, the J end by 1 base, with 12 bases between. The CDR3 DNA is TGTGCCAGCAGTCACAGGACGTCGTCCTACGAGCAGTACTTC. This gives the protein CASSHRTSSYEQYF. The full variable domain, completed using reference TRBV28 and TRBJ2-7, is DVKVTQSSRYLVKRTGEKVFLECVQDMDHENMFWYRQDPGLGLRLIYFSYDVKMKEKGDIPEGYSVSREKKERFSLILESASTNQTSMYLCASSHRTSSYEQYFGPGTRLTVT.

This clonotype was detected many times. The chain is built from TRBV11-2 and TRBJ2-3; TRBD2 matches at 16 bases. Germline V gene sequence: CDR1 SGHAT, CDR2 FQNNGV. This CDR3 has 17 residues. J gave up 1 base and V 5 bases, and 3 bases lay outside the gene matches. The CDR3 DNA sequence: TGTGCCAGCAGCCCCGGGACTAGCGGGAGGGGCACAGATACGCAGTATTTT. The encoded protein is CASSPGTSGRGTDTQYF.

In the case of this clonotype: A much larger clone sits a single nucleotide away, making a read error possible. The chain joins TRBV29-1 to TRBJ2-1, with D perhaps TRBD1 or TRBD2 (6 bases each). Germline CDR1 and CDR2: SQVTM and ANQGSEA. The CDR3 is made up of 17 amino acids. The CDR3, as DNA: TGCAGCGTTGAAACGGAGTACACCGGGGGCGCTTGGAATGCGCAGTTCTTC. Its translation is CSVETEYTGGAWNAQFF.

This clonotype showed up many times. The chain combines TRBV5-1 with TRBJ2-7; D is possibly TRBD1 or TRBD2 (7 bases each). Per the germline V gene, CDR1 is SGHRS and CDR2 is YFSETQ. Trimming shortened V by 2 bases and J by 0 bases, and 12 bases separated the two germline ends. The CDR3 consists of 15 residues. Here the CDR3 reads CASSFQGGSSYEQYF. As DNA, the CDR3 is TGCGCCAGCAGCTTTCAGGGGGGGAGCTCCTACGAGCAGTACTTC.